This is a list of T cell receptor beta chains from one sample in a study of cytomegalovirus exposure and HLA in healthy donors. Libraries were prepared by immunoSEQ multiplex PCR; TCRdb keeps only in-frame clonotypes and omits some of them. This table has roughly 150,000 clones, roughly 80% appearing once. Sequencing was done on a sample of PBMCs. These receptors all stem from a woman aged 35 to 49 in good health and CMV-seropositive. The CDR3 runs from the conserved cysteine through the conserved F or W. A D gene is named only where the DNA matches it firmly. The listing skips clone size in some rows; elsewhere it reads once, few, many or a size class.

D gene	J gene	clone size	V gene	CDR3 protein	CDR3 DNA
TRBD1	TRBJ1-6	few	TRBV4-3	CASSPGQGFESLHF	TGCGCCAGCAGCCCGGGACAGGGGTTTGAGTCCCTCCACTTT
TRBD2	TRBJ2-1	.	TRBV6-4	CASSPLAGSSYNEQFF	TGTGCCAGCAGTCCCCTAGCGGGTAGCTCCTACAATGAGCAGTTCTTC
.	TRBJ2-1	.	TRBV10-3	CAISANSDEQFF	TGTGCCATCAGTGCCAACTCGGATGAGCAGTTCTTC
.	TRBJ2-1	.	TRBV5-4	CASSLLGPYNEQFF	TGTGCCAGCAGCTTGCTAGGCCCCTACAATGAGCAGTTCTTC
TRBD2	TRBJ2-7	.	TRBV9	CASSHHSLTSGSYEQYF	TGTGCCAGCAGCCATCACTCCCTGACTAGCGGGAGTTACGAGCAGTACTTC
TRBD2	TRBJ2-3	.	TRBV5-1	CASSLGGLAGGNGDTQYF	TGCGCCAGCAGCTTGGGCGGACTAGCGGGGGGGAACGGAGATACGCAGTATTTT
.	TRBJ2-2	.	TRBV6-5	CASSSRTENTGELFF	TGTGCCAGCAGTTCGAGGACAGAAAACACCGGGGAGCTGTTTTTT
.	TRBJ2-7	.	TRBV14	CASSRASGSLWEQYF	TGTGCCAGCAGCCGAGCCTCAGGGTCCCTCTGGGAGCAGTACTTC
TRBD2	TRBJ2-3	.	TRBV30	CAWRIAGGSDTQYF	TGTGCCTGGCGGATAGCGGGGGGGTCGGATACGCAGTATTTT
TRBD1	TRBJ2-7	.	TRBV19	CASKGDRGDEQYF	TGTGCCAGTAAGGGGGACAGGGGGGACGAGCAGTACTTC
TRBD2	TRBJ2-1	.	TRBV9	CASSPSGGADEQFF	TGTGCCAGCAGCCCCAGCGGGGGGGCGGATGAGCAGTTCTTC
.	TRBJ2-7	.	TRBV28	CASSLREQYF	TGTGCCAGCAGTTTGCGAGAGCAGTACTTC
.	TRBJ1-2	.	TRBV5-6	CASSLGRGGYTF	TGTGCCAGCAGCTTGGGCAGGGGTGGCTACACCTTC
TRBD2	TRBJ2-7	.	TRBV4-3	CASSQGLAASEQYF	TGCGCCAGCAGCCAAGGACTAGCGGCGTCCGAGCAGTACTTC
.	TRBJ1-6	once	TRBV4-3	CASSQDGQARSPLHF	TGCGCCAGCAGCCAAGATGGGCAGGCTCGATCACCCCTCCACTTT
.	TRBJ1-2	.	TRBV6-1	CASSETGYGYTF	TGTGCCAGCAGTGAAACGGGGTACGGCTACACCTTC
.	TRBJ2-1	.	TRBV20-1	CSARGQKQFF	TGCAGTGCTAGGGGACAAAAGCAGTTCTTC
TRBD1	TRBJ1-2	few	TRBV4-1	CASSPGTGSYYGYTF	TGCGCCAGCAGCCCCGGGACAGGGTCTTACTATGGCTACACCTTC
.	TRBJ1-6	.	TRBV27	CASRFEAGTRSYNSPLHF	TGTGCCAGCAGGTTCGAGGCGGGGACCCGCTCCTATAATTCACCCCTCCACTTT
TRBD2	TRBJ2-1	few	TRBV29-1	CSSFRLGGGTNEQFF	TGCAGCTCCTTCCGGTTGGGGGGGGGAACCAATGAGCAGTTCTTC
.	TRBJ1-4	once	TRBV11-2	CASSDPDRSRRGLFF	TGTGCCAGCAGTGACCCCGACAGGAGCCGGCGCGGACTGTTTTTT
.	TRBJ2-5	once	TRBV25-1	CASSGGVLQETQYF	TGTGCCAGCAGTGGGGGGGTGCTCCAAGAGACCCAGTACTTC
.	TRBJ1-2	.	TRBV7-9	CASSRNLPNYGYTF	TGTGCCAGCAGCCGCAACTTACCTAACTATGGCTACACCTTC
TRBD1	TRBJ2-2	.	TRBV5-1	CATKPGTESTGELFF	TGCGCCACCAAACCGGGGACAGAAAGCACCGGGGAGCTGTTTTTT
TRBD1	TRBJ2-5	.	TRBV19	CASSSPRDRGRETQYF	TGTGCCAGTAGTTCCCCACGGGACAGGGGAAGAGAGACCCAGTACTTC
TRBD2	TRBJ2-7	few	TRBV28	CASRLRGSSGRSSYEQYF	TGTGCCAGCAGACTCCGGGGTTCTAGCGGGAGGAGCTCCTACGAGCAGTACTTC
.	TRBJ1-6	.	TRBV5-1	CASSTLQGGIYNSPLHF	TGCGCCAGCAGCACCCTACAGGGAGGGATTTATAATTCACCCCTCCACTTT
.	TRBJ1-5	.	TRBV27	CASSSRLDRFNQPQHF	TGTGCCAGCAGCTCCAGACTCGACAGATTTAATCAGCCCCAGCATTTT
TRBD2	TRBJ2-6	once	TRBV29-1	CSVSLGGSVLTF	TGCAGCGTTAGCCTGGGGGGGAGCGTCCTGACTTTC
TRBD2	TRBJ2-7	.	TRBV28	CASSSGLAGAYF	TGTGCCAGCAGCTCGGGACTAGCGGGGGCATACTTC
.	TRBJ1-6	.	TRBV4-1	CASSQGAGYNSPLHF	TGCGCCAGCAGCCAAGGGGCAGGGTATAATTCACCCCTCCACTTT
.	TRBJ2-5	.	TRBV19	CASSISETQYF	TGTGCCAGTAGTATATCTGAGACCCAGTACTTC
TRBD1	TRBJ1-5	.	TRBV19	CASSWDRGGQPQHF	TGTGCCAGTAGCTGGGACAGGGGAGGCCAGCCCCAGCATTTT
.	TRBJ2-2	.	TRBV9	CASSVDVGGSGELFF	TGTGCCAGCAGCGTAGACGTGGGGGGATCGGGGGAGCTGTTTTTT
.	TRBJ2-2	.	TRBV18	CASSPTAGELFF	TGTGCCAGCTCACCGACAGCCGGGGAGCTGTTTTTT
.	TRBJ1-3	.	TRBV28	CASSITGFPGNTIYF	TGTGCCAGCAGTATCACAGGGTTTCCTGGAAACACCATATATTTT
TRBD2	TRBJ2-2	.	TRBV4-1	CASSQVSSGMSTGELFF	TGCGCCAGCAGCCAAGTCTCTAGCGGGATGAGCACCGGGGAGCTGTTTTTT
.	TRBJ2-7	.	TRBV11-2	CASSLMGGAFYEQYF	TGTGCCAGCAGCTTAATGGGCGGGGCCTTCTACGAGCAGTACTTC
TRBD2	TRBJ2-7	.	TRBV27	CATTGTKLAGGYEQYF	TGTGCCACCACCGGGACAAAATTAGCGGGAGGCTACGAGCAGTACTTC
.	TRBJ2-7	few	TRBV5-1	CASSLNGYEQYF	TGCGCCAGCAGCTTGAACGGCTACGAGCAGTACTTC
.	TRBJ1-5	few	TRBV6-5	CASSPQGIQPQHF	TGTGCCAGCAGTCCCCAGGGGATTCAGCCCCAGCATTTT
TRBD1	TRBJ2-3	.	TRBV2	CASTPQTGGSTDTQYF	TGTGCCAGCACCCCCCAGACAGGGGGCAGTACAGATACGCAGTATTTT
TRBD1	TRBJ1-1	.	TRBV6-5	CASLPGTGSGEAFF	TGTGCCAGCCTACCCGGGACAGGTTCCGGTGAAGCTTTCTTT
.	TRBJ1-1	once	TRBV7-2	CASTPGWNTEAFF	TGTGCCAGCACCCCGGGTTGGAACACTGAAGCTTTCTTT
.	TRBJ1-1	.	TRBV4-1	CASSQGHGGEAFF	TGCGCCAGCAGCCAAGGCCACGGTGGTGAAGCTTTCTTT
.	TRBJ2-1	.	TRBV7-3	CASSFDRSSYNEQFF	TGTGCCAGCAGCTTCGACCGGAGCTCCTACAATGAGCAGTTCTTC
TRBD2	TRBJ2-1	.	TRBV6-5	CASSIGTSGGVEQFF	TGTGCCAGCAGCATCGGGACTAGCGGGGGGGTTGAGCAGTTCTTC
.	TRBJ2-3	.	TRBV10-1	CASSGENTDTQYF	TGCGCCAGCAGTGGGGAGAACACAGATACGCAGTATTTT
.	TRBJ2-7	.	TRBV5-1	CASSLSSSGYEQYF	TGCGCCAGCAGCTTGTCTAGCTCCGGGTACGAGCAGTACTTC
.	TRBJ1-4	.	TRBV7-2	CASSPYLLGGGTNEKLFF	TGTGCCAGCAGCCCCTATCTATTGGGTGGAGGCACTAATGAAAAACTGTTTTTT
TRBD2	TRBJ2-7	.	TRBV29-1	CSGGGGDEQYF	TGCAGCGGGGGGGGTGGCGACGAGCAGTACTTC
TRBD2	TRBJ2-7	.	TRBV27	CASPGGRSEQYF	TGTGCCAGTCCTGGCGGGAGAAGCGAGCAGTACTTC
.	TRBJ2-5	.	TRBV5-1	CASSYKETQYF	TGCGCCAGCAGCTATAAAGAGACCCAGTACTTC
TRBD2	TRBJ2-1	.	TRBV9	CASSVTLGREGSFNEQFF	TGTGCCAGCAGCGTCACTCTTGGGCGGGAGGGTTCGTTCAATGAGCAGTTCTTC
TRBD1	TRBJ2-2	.	TRBV18	CASSPRDSVTGELFF	TGTGCCAGCTCACCACGGGACAGCGTGACCGGGGAGCTGTTTTTT
TRBD1	TRBJ1-1	.	TRBV9	CASSPWQGAMGYTEAFF	TGTGCCAGCAGCCCTTGGCAGGGGGCGATGGGGTACACTGAAGCTTTCTTT
.	TRBJ2-3	.	TRBV18	CASSPNPQGKTDTQYF	TGTGCCAGCTCACCAAACCCCCAGGGTAAGACAGATACGCAGTATTTT
TRBD2	TRBJ2-2	.	TRBV7-3	CASSLLAGAGELFF	TGTGCCAGCAGCTTACTAGCGGGAGCCGGGGAGCTGTTTTTT
TRBD2	TRBJ2-1	.	TRBV7-8	CASSLGRGSHNEQFF	TGTGCCAGCAGCTTAGGGCGGGGGTCTCACAATGAGCAGTTCTTC
.	TRBJ1-3	.	TRBV30	CAWDSLAETIYF	TGTGCCTGGGACAGTCTCGCAGAGACCATATATTTT